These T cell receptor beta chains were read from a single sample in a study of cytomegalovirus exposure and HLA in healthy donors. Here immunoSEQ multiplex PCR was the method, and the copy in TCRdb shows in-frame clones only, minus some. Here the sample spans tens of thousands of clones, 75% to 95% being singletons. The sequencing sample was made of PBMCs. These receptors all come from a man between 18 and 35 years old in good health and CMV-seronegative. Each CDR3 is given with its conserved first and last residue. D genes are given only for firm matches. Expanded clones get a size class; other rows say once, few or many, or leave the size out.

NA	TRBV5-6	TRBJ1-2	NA	TGTGCCAGCAGCCCGGGAACCTCGTATGGCTACACCTTC	CASSPGTSYGYTF
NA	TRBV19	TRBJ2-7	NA	TGTGCCAGTAGTTCGGGGTACGAGCAGTACTTC	CASSSGYEQYF
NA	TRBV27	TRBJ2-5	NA	TGTGCCAGCAGTTCGTACAGGGCCCAAGAGACCCAGTACTTC	CASSSYRAQETQYF
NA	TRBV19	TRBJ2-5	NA	TGTGCCAGTAGTGGGGCAGAGACCCAGTACTTC	CASSGAETQYF
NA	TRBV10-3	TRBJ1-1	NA	TGTGCCATTATAGGGAGGACTGAAGCTTTCTTT	CAIIGRTEAFF
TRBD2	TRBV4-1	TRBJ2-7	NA	TGCGCCAGCAGCCACCCGGGACTAGCGGGATCCTACGAGCAGTACTTC	CASSHPGLAGSYEQYF
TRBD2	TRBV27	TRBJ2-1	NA	TGTGCCAGCAGTGTCTCGACTAGCGCGGGGGAGCAGTTCTTC	CASSVSTSAGEQFF
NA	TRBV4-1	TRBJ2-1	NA	TGCGCCAGCAGCCAAGTTTATCTGCGGGAACACAATGAGCAGTTCTTC	CASSQVYLREHNEQFF
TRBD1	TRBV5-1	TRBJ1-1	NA	TGCGCCAGCAGCCCCTCGGACAGGACTGAAGCTTTCTTT	CASSPSDRTEAFF
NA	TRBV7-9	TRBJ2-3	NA	TGTGCCAGCAGCCAGAGCGGCCCCACAGATACGCAGTATTTT	CASSQSGPTDTQYF
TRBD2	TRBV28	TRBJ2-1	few	TGTGCCAGCAGTTCCTCTAGCGGTCTGCAGTTCTTC	CASSSSSGLQFF
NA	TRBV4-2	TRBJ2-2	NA	TGTGCCAGCAGCCCGCGCCCCGGGGAGCTGTTTTTT	CASSPRPGELFF
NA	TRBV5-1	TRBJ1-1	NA	TGCGCCAGCAGCTTGGCCGCGACAGGGAACACTGAAGCTTTCTTT	CASSLAATGNTEAFF
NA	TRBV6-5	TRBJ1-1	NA	TGTGCCAGCAGTATACGGACACCTTTCACTGAAGCTTTCTTT	CASSIRTPFTEAFF
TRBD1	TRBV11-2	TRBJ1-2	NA	TGTGCCAGCAGCTCGCTCCGGGACAGGGGAGACTATGGCTACACCTTC	CASSSLRDRGDYGYTF
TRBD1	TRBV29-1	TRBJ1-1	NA	TGCAGCGTTGAACCACTTTTAAGACAGGGGAAGACTGAAGCTTTCTTT	CSVEPLLRQGKTEAFF
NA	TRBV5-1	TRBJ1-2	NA	TGCGCCAGCAGCTTGGTCCCAGGGGCCGACTATGGCTACACCTTC	CASSLVPGADYGYTF
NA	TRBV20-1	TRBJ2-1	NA	TGCAGTGCTAGGGGCACGAATGAGCAGTTCTTC	CSARGTNEQFF
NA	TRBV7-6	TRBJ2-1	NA	TGTGCCAGCAGCCGCCTGCCGGGGGGCGCGGAGAATGAGCAGTTCTTC	CASSRLPGGAENEQFF
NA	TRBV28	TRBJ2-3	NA	TGTGCCAGCAACCTAAGCGGGCCCTTCACAGATACGCAGTATTTT	CASNLSGPFTDTQYF
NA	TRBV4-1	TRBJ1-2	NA	TGCGCCAGCAGTCCGGGGGGACGGAGCTATGGCTACACCTTC	CASSPGGRSYGYTF
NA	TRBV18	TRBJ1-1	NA	TGTGCCAGCTCACCAAATCGACAGACGAACACTGAAGCTTTCTTT	CASSPNRQTNTEAFF
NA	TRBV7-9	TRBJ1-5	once	TGTGCCAGCAGTGTGGGGGCTAGCAATCAGCCCCAGCATTTT	CASSVGASNQPQHF
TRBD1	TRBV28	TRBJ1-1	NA	TGTGCCAGCAGACGGACAGGGCGAAAGAACACTGAAGCTTTCTTT	CASRRTGRKNTEAFF
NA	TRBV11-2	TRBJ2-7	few	TGTGCCAGCAGCCCTCCCGGTAACCTCTACGAGCAGTACTTC	CASSPPGNLYEQYF
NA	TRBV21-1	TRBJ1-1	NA	TGTGCCAGCAGCCCCACGACTGGGGGGTCGTCTCGAGGACCCTGGACAGGGAGGGCGGCTTTCTTT	CASSPTTGGSSRGPWTGRAAFF
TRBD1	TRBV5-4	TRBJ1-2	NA	TGTGCCAGCAGCTTGGCTACAGGGGACCTCTATGGCTACACCTTC	CASSLATGDLYGYTF
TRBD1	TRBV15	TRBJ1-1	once	TGTGCCACCAGCAGACAATCGGACAGGGCCACTGAAGCTTTCTTT	CATSRQSDRATEAFF
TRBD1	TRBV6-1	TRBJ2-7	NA	TGTGCCAGCGGGCCTGAACCGGGACAGAGCTACGAGCAGTACTTC	CASGPEPGQSYEQYF
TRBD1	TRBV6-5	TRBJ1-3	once	TGTGCCAGCAGGATACGACAGGGGGCTGGAAACACCATATATTTT	CASRIRQGAGNTIYF
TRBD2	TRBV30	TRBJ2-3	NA	TGTGCCTGGGGGGAACTAGCGGGATACACAGATACGCAGTATTTT	CAWGELAGYTDTQYF
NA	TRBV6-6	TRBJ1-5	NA	TGTGCCAGTAGCACGGGTGGACAGCCCCAGCATTTT	CASSTGGQPQHF
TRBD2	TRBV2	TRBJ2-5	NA	TGTGCCAGCCGACTAGCGGGAGCCCGTGGAGAGACCCAGTACTTC	CASRLAGARGETQYF
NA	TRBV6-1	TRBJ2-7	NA	TGTGCCAGCAGTCCTGCTAGCAAATACGAGCAGTACTTC	CASSPASKYEQYF
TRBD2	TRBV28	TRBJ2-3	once	TGTGCCAGCAGTCGCCCCGGGACTAGCGGAGGGGATACGCAGTATTTT	CASSRPGTSGGDTQYF
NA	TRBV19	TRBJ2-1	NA	TGTGCCAGTAGTGACCCGGGAGTCGGCAATGAGCAGTTCTTC	CASSDPGVGNEQFF
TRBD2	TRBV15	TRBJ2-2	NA	TGTGCCACCAGCAGAGCACTAGCGGGAGCCGGGGAGCTGTTTTTT	CATSRALAGAGELFF
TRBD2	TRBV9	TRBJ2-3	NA	TGTGCCAGCAGCGGGTCCGGGAGGGCCGGAGATACGCAGTATTTT	CASSGSGRAGDTQYF
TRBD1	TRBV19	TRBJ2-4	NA	TGTGCCAGTAGTATAGATGCTCGGACAGGGGGAGCCAAAAACATTCAGTACTTC	CASSIDARTGGAKNIQYF
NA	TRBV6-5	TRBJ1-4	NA	TGTGCCAGCAGTTGGCAGTCAAGCGCAACCCTGTTTTTT	CASSWQSSATLFF
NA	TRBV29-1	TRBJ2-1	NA	TGCAGCGTTTGGCTTTTGGAGGTCTCCTACAATGAGCAGTTCTTC	CSVWLLEVSYNEQFF
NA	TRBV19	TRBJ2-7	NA	TGTGCCAGTAGTATAAAGGGGACCTACGAGCAGTACTTC	CASSIKGTYEQYF
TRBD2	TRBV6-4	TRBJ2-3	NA	TGTGCCAGCAGTGGGGTAGCGGGAGCAGATACGCAGTATTTT	CASSGVAGADTQYF
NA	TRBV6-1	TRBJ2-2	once	TGTGCCACCCCCCTGAACGGGTACCGGCCCGGGGAGCTGTTTTTT	CATPLNGYRPGELFF
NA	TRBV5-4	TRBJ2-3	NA	TGTGCCAGCAGCGCGCCGGACTCCCCAGATACGCAGTATTTT	CASSAPDSPDTQYF
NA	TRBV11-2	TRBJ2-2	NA	TGTGCCAGCAGCTTAGGCGGGAATCGGGCCACCGGGGAGCTGTTTTTT	CASSLGGNRATGELFF
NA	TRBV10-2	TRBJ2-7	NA	TGCGCCAGCAGTGAGCCGGGGGTTGGTCCCTACGAGCAGTACTTC	CASSEPGVGPYEQYF
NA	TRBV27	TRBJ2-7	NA	TGTGCCAGCAGTTCTAGCTCCTACGAGCAGTACTTC	CASSSSSYEQYF
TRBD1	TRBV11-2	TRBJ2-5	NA	TGTGCCAGCAGCTTGGGACAGGGGGCTTGGGAGACCCAGTACTTC	CASSLGQGAWETQYF
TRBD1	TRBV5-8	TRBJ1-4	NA	TGTGCCAGCAGCTTGGCCGGACAGGGAGCTAATGAAAAACTGTTTTTT	CASSLAGQGANEKLFF
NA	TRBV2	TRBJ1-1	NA	TGTGCCAGCAGTTTCGACAGGAAGAACACTGAAGCTTTCTTT	CASSFDRKNTEAFF
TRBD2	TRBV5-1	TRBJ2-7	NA	TGCGCCAGCAGCCCCGGGGGGGGGTACGAGCAGTACTTC	CASSPGGGYEQYF
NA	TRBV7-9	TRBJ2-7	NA	TGTGCCAGCAGCTTAGGTGGGGATCGGGGCGAGCAGTACTTC	CASSLGGDRGEQYF
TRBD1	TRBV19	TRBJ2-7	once	TGTGCCAGTAGTCCCACATCGAAACGACAGGGTATGGTTACCTACGAGCAGTACTTC	CASSPTSKRQGMVTYEQYF
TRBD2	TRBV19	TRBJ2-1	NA	TGTGCCAGTAGTTCGACTAGCGGGAGGGGTGATGAGCAGTTCTTC	CASSSTSGRGDEQFF
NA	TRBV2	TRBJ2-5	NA	TGTGCCAGCACCCAGGCTGTCCAAGAGACCCAGTACTTC	CASTQAVQETQYF
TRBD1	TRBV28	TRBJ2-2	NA	TGTGCCAGCAGTACAGGGGGCGCCGTTTTTGCCGGGGAGCTGTTTTTT	CASSTGGAVFAGELFF
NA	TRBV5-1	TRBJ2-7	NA	TGCGCCAGCAGCTTTTGGGGTGGGAGCTCCTACGAGCAGTACTTC	CASSFWGGSSYEQYF
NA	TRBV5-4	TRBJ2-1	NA	TGTGCCAGCAGCCCCCCCAGGGGTTCGGGGTACAATGAGCAGTTCTTC	CASSPPRGSGYNEQFF